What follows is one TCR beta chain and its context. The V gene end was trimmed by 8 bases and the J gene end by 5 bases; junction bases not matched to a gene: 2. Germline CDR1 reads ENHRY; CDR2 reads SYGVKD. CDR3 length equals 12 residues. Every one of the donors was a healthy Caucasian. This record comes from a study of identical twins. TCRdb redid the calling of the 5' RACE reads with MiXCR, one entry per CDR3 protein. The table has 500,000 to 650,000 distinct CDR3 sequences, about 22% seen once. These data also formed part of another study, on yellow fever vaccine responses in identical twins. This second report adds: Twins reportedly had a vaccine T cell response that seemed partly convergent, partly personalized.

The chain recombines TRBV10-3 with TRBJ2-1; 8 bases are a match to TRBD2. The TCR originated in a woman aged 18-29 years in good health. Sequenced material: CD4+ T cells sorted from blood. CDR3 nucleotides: TGTGCCATCTCACTAGCGGACAATGAGCAGTTCTTC. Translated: CAISLADNEQFF.